The entry that follows covers one TCR beta chain sequence. Its matching antigen is unknown. TCRdb independently ran MiXCR on the RT-PCR reads; one entry per CDR3 protein. The table lists more than 150,000 distinct CDR3 sequences, about 10% of them singletons. The record originates from a study of response to subunit inactivated influenza vaccine. Study-wide results and caveats: Authors suggested few new T cells are recruited by each seasonal influenza vaccination.

J was trimmed by 4 bases and V by 5 bases; bases with no gene match: 5. The germline V gene encodes CDR1 SGHTA and CDR2 FQGNSA. The CDR3 is made up of 15 amino acids. This chain links TRBV7-2 with TRBJ2-7; TRBD2 matches 13 bases. Source: non-naive T cells sorted from PBMCs, taken on the day of vaccination. The clonotype originates from a man aged 50-59 years who received an inactivated influenza vaccine. The CDR3 DNA is TGTGCCAGCAGCCTAGGACTAGCGGGAGAATACGAGCAGTACTTC. It specifies CASSLGLAGEYEQYF. The entire variable domain, with the rest obtained from reference TRBV7-2 and TRBJ2-7, is as follows: GAGVSQSPSNKVTEKGKDVELRCDPISGHTALYWYRQSLGQGLEFLIYFQGNSAPDKSGLPSDRFSAERTGGSVSTLTIQRTQQEDSAVYLCASSLGLAGEYEQYFGPGTRLTVT.